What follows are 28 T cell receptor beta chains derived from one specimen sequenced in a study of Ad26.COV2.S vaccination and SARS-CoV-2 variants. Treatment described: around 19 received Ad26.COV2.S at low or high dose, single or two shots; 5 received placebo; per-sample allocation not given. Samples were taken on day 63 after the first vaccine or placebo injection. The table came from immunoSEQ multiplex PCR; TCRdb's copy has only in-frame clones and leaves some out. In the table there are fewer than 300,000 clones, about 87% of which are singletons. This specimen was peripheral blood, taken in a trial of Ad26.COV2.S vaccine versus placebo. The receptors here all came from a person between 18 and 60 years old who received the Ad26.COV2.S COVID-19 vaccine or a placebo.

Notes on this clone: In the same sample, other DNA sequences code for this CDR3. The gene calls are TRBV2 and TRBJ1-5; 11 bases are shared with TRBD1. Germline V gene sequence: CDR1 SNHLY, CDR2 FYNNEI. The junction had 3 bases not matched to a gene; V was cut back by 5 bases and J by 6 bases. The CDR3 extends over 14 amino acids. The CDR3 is CASSRTGGRQPQHF. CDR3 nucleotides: TGTGCCAGCAGTCGGACAGGGGGCCGTCAGCCCCAGCATTTT.

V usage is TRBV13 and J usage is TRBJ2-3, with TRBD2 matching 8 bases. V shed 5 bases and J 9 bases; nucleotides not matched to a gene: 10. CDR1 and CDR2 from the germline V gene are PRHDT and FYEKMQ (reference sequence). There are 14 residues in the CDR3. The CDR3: CASSPRTGGRTQYF. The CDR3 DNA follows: TGTGCCAGCAGCCCCCGAACGGGGGGGCGAACGCAGTATTTT.

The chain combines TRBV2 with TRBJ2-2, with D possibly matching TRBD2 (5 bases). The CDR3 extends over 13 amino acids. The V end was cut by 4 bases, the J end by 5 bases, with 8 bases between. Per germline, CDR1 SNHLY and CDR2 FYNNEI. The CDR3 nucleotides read TGTGCCAGCAGTGGGGAGAGGACCGGGGAGCTGTTTTTT. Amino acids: CASSGERTGELFF.

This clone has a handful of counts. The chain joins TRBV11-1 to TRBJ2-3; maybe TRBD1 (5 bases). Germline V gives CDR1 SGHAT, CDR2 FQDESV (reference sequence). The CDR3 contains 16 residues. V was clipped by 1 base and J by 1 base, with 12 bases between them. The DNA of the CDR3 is TGTGCCAGCAGCTTAGGCCACTTAGGGGGCACAGATACGCAGTATTTT. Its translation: CASSLGHLGGTDTQYF.

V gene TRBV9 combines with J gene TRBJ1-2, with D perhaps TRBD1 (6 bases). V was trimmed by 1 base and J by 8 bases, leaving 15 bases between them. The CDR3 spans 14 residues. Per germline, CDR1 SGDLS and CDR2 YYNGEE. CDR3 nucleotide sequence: TGTGCCAGCAGCGTATCTGGGGGGCTCTACGGCTACACCTTC. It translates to CASSVSGGLYGYTF.

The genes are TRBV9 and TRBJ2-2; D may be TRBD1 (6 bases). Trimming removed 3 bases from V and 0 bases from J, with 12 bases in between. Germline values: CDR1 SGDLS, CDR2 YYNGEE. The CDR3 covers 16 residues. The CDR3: CASSAQGFPNTGELFF. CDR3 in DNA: TGTGCCAGCAGCGCCCAGGGGTTTCCGAACACCGGGGAGCTGTTTTTT.

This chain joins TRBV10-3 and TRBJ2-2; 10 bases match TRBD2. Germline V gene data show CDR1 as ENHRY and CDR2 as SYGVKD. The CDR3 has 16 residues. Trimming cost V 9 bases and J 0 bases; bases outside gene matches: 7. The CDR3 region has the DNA TGTGCCATATGGACTAGCGGAACAGCGAACACCGGGGAGCTGTTTTTT. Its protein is CAIWTSGTANTGELFF.

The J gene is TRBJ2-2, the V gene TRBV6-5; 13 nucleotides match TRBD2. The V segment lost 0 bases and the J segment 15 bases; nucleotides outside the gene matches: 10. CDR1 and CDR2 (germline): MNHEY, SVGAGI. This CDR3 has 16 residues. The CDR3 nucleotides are TGTGCCAGCAGTTACTCAACGCCCACTAGCGGGAGGGGGGTGTTTTTT. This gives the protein CASSYSTPTSGRGVFF.

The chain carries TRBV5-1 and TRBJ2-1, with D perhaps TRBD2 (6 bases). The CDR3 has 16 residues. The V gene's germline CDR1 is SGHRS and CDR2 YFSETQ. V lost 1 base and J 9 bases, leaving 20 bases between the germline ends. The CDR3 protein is CASSLKVLARFSEQFF. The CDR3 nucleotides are TGCGCCAGCAGCTTGAAGGTTCTAGCGAGGTTCAGTGAGCAGTTCTTC. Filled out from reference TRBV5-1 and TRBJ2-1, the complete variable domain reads KAGVTQTPRYLIKTRGQQVTLSCSPISGHRSVSWYQQTPGQGLQFLFEYFSETQRNKGNFPGRFSGRQFSNSRSEMNVSTLELGDSALYLCASSLKVLARFSEQFFGPGTRLTVL.

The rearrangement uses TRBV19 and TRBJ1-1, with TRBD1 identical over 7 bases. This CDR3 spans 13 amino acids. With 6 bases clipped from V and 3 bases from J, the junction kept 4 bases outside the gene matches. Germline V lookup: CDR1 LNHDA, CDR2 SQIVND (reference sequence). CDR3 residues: CASRLQGYTEAFF. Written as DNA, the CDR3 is TGTGCCAGTAGATTACAGGGGTACACTGAAGCTTTCTTT.

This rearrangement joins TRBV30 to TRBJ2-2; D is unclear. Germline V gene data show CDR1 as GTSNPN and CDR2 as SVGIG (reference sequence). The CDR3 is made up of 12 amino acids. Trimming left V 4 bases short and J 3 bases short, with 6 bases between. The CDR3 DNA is TGTGCCTGGAACCGGGACACCGGGGAGCTGTTTTTT. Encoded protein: CAWNRDTGELFF.

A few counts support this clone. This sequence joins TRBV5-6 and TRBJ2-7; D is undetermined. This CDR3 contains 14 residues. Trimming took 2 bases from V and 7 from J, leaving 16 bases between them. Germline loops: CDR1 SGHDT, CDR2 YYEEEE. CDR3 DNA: TGTGCCAGCAGCTTAGGGCTGGGTCTAAGGGAGCAGTACTTC. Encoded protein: CASSLGLGLREQYF.

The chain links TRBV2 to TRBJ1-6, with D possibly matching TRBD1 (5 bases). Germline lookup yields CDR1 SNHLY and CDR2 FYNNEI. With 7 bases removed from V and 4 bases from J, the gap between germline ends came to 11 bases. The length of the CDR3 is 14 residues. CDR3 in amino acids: CASMYRIYNSPLHF. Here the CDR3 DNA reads TGTGCCAGCATGTACAGGATTTATAATTCACCCCTCCACTTT.

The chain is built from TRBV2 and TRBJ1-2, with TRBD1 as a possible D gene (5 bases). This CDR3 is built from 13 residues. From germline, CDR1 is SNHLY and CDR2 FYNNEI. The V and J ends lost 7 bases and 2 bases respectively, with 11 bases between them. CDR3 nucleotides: TGTGCCAGCAATCAGGGATTCAACTATGGCTACACCTTC. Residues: CASNQGFNYGYTF.

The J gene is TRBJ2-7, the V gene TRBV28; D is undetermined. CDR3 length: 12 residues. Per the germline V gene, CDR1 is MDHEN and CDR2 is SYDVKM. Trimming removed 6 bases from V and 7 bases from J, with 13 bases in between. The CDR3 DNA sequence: TGTGCCAGCAGCCTGACCCCCCGGGAGCAGTACTTC. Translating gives CASSLTPREQYF.

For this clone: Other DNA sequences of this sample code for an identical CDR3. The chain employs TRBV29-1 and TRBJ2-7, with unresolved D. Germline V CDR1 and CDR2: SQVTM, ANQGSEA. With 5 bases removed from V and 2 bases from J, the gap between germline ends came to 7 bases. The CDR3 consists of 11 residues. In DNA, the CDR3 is TGCAGCGTTCGAACCGCCTACGAGCAGTACTTC. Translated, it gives CSVRTAYEQYF.

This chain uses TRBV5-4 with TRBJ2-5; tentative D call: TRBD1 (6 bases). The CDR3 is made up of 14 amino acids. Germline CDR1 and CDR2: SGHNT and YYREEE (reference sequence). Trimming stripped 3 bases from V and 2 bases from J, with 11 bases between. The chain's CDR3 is CASSYQTGQETQYF. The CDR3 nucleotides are TGTGCCAGCAGCTACCAGACAGGACAAGAGACCCAGTACTTC.

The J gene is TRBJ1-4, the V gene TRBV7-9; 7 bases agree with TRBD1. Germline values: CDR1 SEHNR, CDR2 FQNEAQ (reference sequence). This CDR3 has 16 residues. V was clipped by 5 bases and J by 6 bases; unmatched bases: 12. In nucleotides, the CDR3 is TGTGCCAGCAGCCCCAGTCGAGGGGGCCCAGATGAAAAACTGTTTTTT. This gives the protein CASSPSRGGPDEKLFF.

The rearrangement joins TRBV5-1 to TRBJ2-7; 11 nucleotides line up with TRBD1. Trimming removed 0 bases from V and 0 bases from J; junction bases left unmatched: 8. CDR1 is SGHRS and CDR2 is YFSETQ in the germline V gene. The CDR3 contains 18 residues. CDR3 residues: CASSLGPGTGGPSYEQYF. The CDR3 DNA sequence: TGCGCCAGCAGCTTGGGTCCCGGGACAGGGGGTCCCTCCTACGAGCAGTACTTC.

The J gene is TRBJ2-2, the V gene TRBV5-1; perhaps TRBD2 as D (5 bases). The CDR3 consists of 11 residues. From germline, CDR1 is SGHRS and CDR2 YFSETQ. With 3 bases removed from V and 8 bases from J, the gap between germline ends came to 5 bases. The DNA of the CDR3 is TGCGCCAGCAGCTGGAGGGGGGAGCTGTTTTTT. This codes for CASSWRGELFF.

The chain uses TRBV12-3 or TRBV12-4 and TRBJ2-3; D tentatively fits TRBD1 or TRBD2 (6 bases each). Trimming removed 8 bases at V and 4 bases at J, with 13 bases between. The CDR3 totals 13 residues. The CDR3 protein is CASRWGASDTQYF. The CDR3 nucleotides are TGTGCCAGCCGCTGGGGGGCGTCAGATACGCAGTATTTT.

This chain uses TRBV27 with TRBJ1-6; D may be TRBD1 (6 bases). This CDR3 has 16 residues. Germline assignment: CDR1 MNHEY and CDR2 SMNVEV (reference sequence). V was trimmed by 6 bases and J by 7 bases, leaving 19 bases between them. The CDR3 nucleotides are TGTGCCAGCAGGCCTAATCGACAGCAGGGGAATTCACCCCTCCACTTT. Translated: CASRPNRQQGNSPLHF.

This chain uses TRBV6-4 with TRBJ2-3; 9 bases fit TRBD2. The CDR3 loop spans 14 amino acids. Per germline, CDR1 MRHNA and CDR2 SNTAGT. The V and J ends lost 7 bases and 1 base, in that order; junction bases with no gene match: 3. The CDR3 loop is CASKPSGGTDTQYF. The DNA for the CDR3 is TGTGCCAGCAAGCCTAGCGGGGGCACAGATACGCAGTATTTT.

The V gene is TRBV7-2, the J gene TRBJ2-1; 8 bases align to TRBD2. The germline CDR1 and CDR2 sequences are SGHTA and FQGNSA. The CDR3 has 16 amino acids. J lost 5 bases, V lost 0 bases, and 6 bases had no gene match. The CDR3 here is CASSLAASGWNNEQFF. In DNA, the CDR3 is TGTGCCAGCAGCTTAGCGGCTAGCGGGTGGAACAATGAGCAGTTCTTC.

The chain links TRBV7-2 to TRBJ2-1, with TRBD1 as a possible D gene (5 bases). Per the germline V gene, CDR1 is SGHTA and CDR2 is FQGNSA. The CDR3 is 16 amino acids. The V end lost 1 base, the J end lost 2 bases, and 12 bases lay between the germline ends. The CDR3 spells CASSLVVGLTYNEQFF. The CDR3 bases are TGTGCCAGCAGCTTAGTAGTGGGGCTAACCTACAATGAGCAGTTCTTC.

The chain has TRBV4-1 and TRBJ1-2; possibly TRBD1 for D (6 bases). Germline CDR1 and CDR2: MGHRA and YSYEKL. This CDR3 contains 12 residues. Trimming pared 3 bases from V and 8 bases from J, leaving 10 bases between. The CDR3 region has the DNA TGCGCCAGCAGCCAGGGGGCTGACGGCTACACCTTC. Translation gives CASSQGADGYTF.

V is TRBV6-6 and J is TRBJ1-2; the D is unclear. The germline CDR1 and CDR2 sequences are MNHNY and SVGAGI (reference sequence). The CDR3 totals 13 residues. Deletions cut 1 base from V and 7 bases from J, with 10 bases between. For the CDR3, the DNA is TGTGCCAGCAGTTACTTTGAGGGTCGTGGCTACACCTTC. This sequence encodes CASSYFEGRGYTF.

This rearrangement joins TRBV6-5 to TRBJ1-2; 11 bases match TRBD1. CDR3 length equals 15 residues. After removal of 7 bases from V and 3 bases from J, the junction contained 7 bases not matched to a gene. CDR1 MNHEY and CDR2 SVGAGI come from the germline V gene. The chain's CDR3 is CASTRGQGGDYGYTF. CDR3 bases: TGTGCCAGCACCAGGGGACAGGGGGGTGACTATGGCTACACCTTC.